This T cell receptor (beta chain) was recovered during a study of CD8 T cells in ankylosing spondylitis. General observations from the study: The authors reported significant enrichment of disease-linked clones in matched ankylosing spondylitis synovial fluid. Ankylosing spondylitis blood seemed to carry a telltale TCR beta motif made of under ten highly homologous variants.

There are 18 residues in the CDR3. Trimming cost V 0 bases and J 6 bases; bases outside gene matches: 12. CDR1 is LGHNA and CDR2 is YSLEER in the germline V gene. TCRdb analysed the 5' RACE reads with MiXCR anew, one entry per CDR3 protein. The sample lists over 110,000 distinct CDR3 sequences; approximately 9.2% were seen once. This clonotype came up a few times. Its target is unknown. What was sequenced was synovial fluid, either unsorted or a sorted T cell fraction (not recorded which). The chain is built from TRBV4-3 and TRBJ2-2; 8 bases agree with TRBD2. The receptor was derived from a male donor with ankylosing spondylitis. The CDR3 loop reads CASSQDVDYSGIAGELFF. CDR3 coding DNA: TGCGCCAGCAGCCAAGACGTCGATTATAGCGGGATAGCCGGGGAGCTGTTTTTT.